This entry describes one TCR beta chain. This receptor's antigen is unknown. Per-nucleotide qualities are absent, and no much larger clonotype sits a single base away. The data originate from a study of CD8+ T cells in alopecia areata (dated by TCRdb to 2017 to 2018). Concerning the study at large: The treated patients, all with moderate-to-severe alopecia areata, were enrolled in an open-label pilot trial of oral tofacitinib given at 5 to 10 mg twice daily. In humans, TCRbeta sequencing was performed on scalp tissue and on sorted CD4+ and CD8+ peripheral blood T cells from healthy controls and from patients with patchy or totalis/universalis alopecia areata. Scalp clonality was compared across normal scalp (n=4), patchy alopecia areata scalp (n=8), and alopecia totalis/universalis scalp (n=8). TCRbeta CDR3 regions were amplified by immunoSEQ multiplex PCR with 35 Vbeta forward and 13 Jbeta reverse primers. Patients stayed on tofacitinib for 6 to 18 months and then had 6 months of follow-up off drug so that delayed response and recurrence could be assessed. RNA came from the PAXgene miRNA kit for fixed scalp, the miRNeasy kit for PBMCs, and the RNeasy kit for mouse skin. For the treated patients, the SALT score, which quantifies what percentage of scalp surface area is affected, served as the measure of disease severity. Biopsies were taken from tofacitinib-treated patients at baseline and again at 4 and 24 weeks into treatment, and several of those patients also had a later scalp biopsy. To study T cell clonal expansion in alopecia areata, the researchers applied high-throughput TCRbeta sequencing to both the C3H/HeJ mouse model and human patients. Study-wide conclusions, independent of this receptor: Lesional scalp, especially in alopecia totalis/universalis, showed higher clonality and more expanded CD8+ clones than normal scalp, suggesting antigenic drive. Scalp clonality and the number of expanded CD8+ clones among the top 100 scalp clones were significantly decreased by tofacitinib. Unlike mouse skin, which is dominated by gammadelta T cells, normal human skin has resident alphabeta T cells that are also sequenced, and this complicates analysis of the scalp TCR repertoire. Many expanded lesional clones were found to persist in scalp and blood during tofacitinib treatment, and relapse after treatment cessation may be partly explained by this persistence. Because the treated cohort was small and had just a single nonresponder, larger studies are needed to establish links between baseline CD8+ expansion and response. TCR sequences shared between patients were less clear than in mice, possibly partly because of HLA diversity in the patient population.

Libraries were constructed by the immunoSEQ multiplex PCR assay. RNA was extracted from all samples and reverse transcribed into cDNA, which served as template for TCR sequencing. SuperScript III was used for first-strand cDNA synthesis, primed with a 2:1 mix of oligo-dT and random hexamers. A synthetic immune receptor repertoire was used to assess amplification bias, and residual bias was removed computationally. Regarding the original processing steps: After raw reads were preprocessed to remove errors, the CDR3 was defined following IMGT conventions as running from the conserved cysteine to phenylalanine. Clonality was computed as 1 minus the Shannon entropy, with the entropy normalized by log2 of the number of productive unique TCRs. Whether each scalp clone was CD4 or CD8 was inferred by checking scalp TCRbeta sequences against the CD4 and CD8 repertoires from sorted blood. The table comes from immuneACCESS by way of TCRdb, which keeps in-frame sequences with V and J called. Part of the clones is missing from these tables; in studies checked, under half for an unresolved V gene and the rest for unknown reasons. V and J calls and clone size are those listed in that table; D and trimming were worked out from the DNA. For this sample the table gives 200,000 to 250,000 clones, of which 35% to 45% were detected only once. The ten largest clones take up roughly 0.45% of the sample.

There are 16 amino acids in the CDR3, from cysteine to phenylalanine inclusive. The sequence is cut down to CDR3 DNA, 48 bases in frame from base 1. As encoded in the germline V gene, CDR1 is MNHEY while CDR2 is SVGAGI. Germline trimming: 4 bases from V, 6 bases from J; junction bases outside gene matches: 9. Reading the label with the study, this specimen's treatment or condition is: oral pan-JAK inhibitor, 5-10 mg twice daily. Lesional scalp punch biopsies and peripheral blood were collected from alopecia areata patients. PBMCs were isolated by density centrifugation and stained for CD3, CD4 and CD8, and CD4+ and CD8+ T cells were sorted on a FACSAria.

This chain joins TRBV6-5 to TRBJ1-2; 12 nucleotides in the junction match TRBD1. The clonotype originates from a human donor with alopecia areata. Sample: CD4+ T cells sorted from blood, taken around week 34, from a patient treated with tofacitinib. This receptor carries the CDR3 CASSWAGGQGANGYTF. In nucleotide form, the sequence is TGTGCCAGCAGTTGGGCGGGGGGACAGGGGGCGAATGGCTACACCTTC.